Shown below are 11 T cell receptor beta chains from a single sample sequenced in a study of shared clonotypes between healthy human individuals (dated by TCRdb to about 2020). Libraries were constructed by the immunoSEQ multiplex PCR assay. In its TCRdb copy, this immuneACCESS table keeps in-frame sequences only and misses some clones. Where compared with another copy, unresolved V genes explain less than half of these, and the others have no known cause. The sample includes about 470,000 clones, with roughly 77% observed a single time. The ten largest clones capture under 15% of the sample. The material sequenced was PBMCs. The source is a woman aged 40 to 49 in good health. Some clones in this sample may be carry-over from other donors' samples.

The chain carries TRBV6-1 and TRBJ2-1; D might be TRBD2 (5 bases). The CDR3 loop spans 15 amino acids. The V end lost 4 bases, the J end lost 3 bases, and 13 bases lay between the germline ends. CDR1 and CDR2 (germline): MNHNS, SASEGT. The CDR3 DNA reads TGTGCCAGCAGTGCTCTAGGACTCGGCTACAATGAGCAGTTCTTC. Amino acid sequence: CASSALGLGYNEQFF.

The chain has TRBV11-2 and TRBJ1-2; D is uncertain. Trimming took off 1 base at V and 4 bases at J, with 10 bases between the two ends. This CDR3 is 14 amino acids long. The germline CDR1 and CDR2 sequences are SGHAT and FQNNGV. The CDR3 reads CASSLARHSYGYTF. CDR3 sequence (DNA): TGTGCCAGCAGCTTAGCGCGGCACTCCTATGGCTACACCTTC. The whole variable domain, remainder taken from reference TRBV11-2 and TRBJ1-2, is EAGVAQSPRYKIIEKRQSVAFWCNPISGHATLYWYQQILGQGPKLLIQFQNNGVVDDSQLPKDRFSAERLKGVDSTLKIQPAKLEDSAVYLCASSLARHSYGYTFGSGTRLTVV.

The CDR3 spells CASSLQGSGTGELFF. The CDR3, as DNA: TGTGCCAGCAGCTTGCAGGGGTCGGGCACCGGGGAGCTGTTTTTT. V is TRBV5-4 and J is TRBJ2-2, with a weak D call TRBD1 (6 bases). Germline CDR1 reads SGHNT; CDR2 reads YYREEE (reference sequence). Trimming left V 1 base short and J 4 bases short, with 11 bases between. The CDR3 runs 15 residues.

Of note for this clone: Other DNA variants within this sample encode the same CDR3. The chain links TRBV11-2 to TRBJ2-7, with a possible D match to TRBD2 (6 bases). CDR1 is SGHAT, CDR2 FQNNGV, per germline. Between the trimmed V and J ends, which lost 5 bases and 4 bases, there was a span of 12 bases. The CDR3 has 13 amino acids. The CDR3 loop reads CASSQGLPYEQYF. The CDR3 nucleotides read TGTGCCAGCAGCCAGGGACTTCCGTACGAGCAGTACTTC.

The chain joins TRBV10-3 to TRBJ2-2, with 11 bases lining up with TRBD2. Germline V CDR1 and CDR2: ENHRY, SYGVKD. With 7 bases clipped from V and 3 bases from J, the junction kept 7 bases outside the gene matches. The CDR3 runs to 16 residues. The CDR3: CAINPGLAAHTGELFF. CDR3 DNA: TGTGCCATCAACCCGGGACTAGCGGCCCACACCGGGGAGCTGTTTTTT.

This chain links TRBV6-1 with TRBJ1-1, with 9 bases aligning to TRBD1. The V and J ends lost 6 bases and 11 bases, in that order; junction bases with no gene match: 10. The germline V gene has CDR1 MNHNS and CDR2 SASEGT. The CDR3 has 13 amino acids. The CDR3 reads CASSLERGQGAFF. The CDR3 nucleotides read TGTGCCAGCAGCCTAGAGAGAGGACAGGGGGCTTTCTTT.

The rearrangement joins TRBV10-3 to TRBJ2-1, with TRBD2 matching 7 bases. CDR1 is ENHRY, CDR2 SYGVKD, per germline. V dropped 10 bases and J dropped 6; count of bases not matched to a gene: 9. The CDR3 runs 13 residues. The CDR3 DNA reads as TGTGCCAGCCGGACCAGGGAGGGCAATGAGCAGTTCTTC. Its translation is CASRTREGNEQFF.

The chain joins TRBV15 to TRBJ2-7; the D call may be TRBD1 or TRBD2 (5 bases each). Germline CDR1 is LNHNV and CDR2 is YYDKDF (reference sequence). Trimming took 1 base from V and 0 from J, leaving 7 bases between them. The CDR3 extends over 14 amino acids. CDR3 nucleotides: TGTGCCACCAGCAGAGTGGGGACCTCCTACGAGCAGTACTTC. It encodes CATSRVGTSYEQYF.

On this clone: This sequence is one base from a far larger clone and is likely a read error. The same CDR3 is also encoded by other DNA sequences in this sample. The rearrangement joins TRBV6-1 to TRBJ2-5; perhaps TRBD2 as D (7 bases). CDR3 size: 15 residues. The germline gives CDR1 MNHNS, CDR2 SASEGT. For the CDR3, the DNA is TGTGCAAGCAGTGAAGCGGAGGGGGGGTTAGGGACCCAGTACTTC. Its protein is CASSEAEGGLGTQYF.

The rearrangement uses TRBV7-6 and TRBJ2-3; D is perhaps TRBD2 (7 bases). The V gene's germline CDR1 is SGHVS and CDR2 FNYEAQ. This CDR3 spans 17 amino acids. Trimming left V 5 bases short and J 0 bases short, with 18 bases between. The CDR3 spells CASSGRASGTSTDTQYF. CDR3 bases: TGTGCCAGCAGCGGCCGTGCAAGCGGGACAAGCACAGATACGCAGTATTTT.

J is TRBJ1-4 and V is TRBV6-9; D is unresolved. Looked up from germline, CDR1 is MNHGY and CDR2 is SVAAGI. The CDR3 is made up of 17 amino acids. V dropped 0 bases and J dropped 2 bases, with 13 bases sitting between them. CDR3 sequence reads: CASSYSGLGVTNEKLFF. The CDR3 nucleotides are TGTGCCAGCAGTTATTCTGGTCTGGGCGTCACTAATGAAAAACTGTTTTTT.